This T cell receptor (beta chain) is drawn from a study of T cells in localized non-small cell lung cancer. The protocol was immunoSEQ multiplex PCR, while the TCRdb copy is restricted to in-frame clones and leaves out a portion. Found here are some 27,000 clones, more than 70% of them singletons; the top ten hold 13%. This clone was seen just once. Its antigen is not identified. Broader study findings: Across samples, adjacent lung featured a median roughly 62 of the top 100 tumor clones. Uninvolved adjacent lung showed peak T cell clonality, exceeding tumor. Sequencing was restricted to one tumor region; therefore, heterogeneity remains possible. Longer overall survival associated with higher blood T cell density; shorter survival with higher adjacent-lung clonality.

Trimming removed 7 bases from V and 0 bases from J, with 19 bases in between. The CDR3 length is 16 residues. CDR1 is MGHDK, CDR2 SYGVNS, per germline. Sample: peripheral blood, taken before any cancer treatment. The sequence was obtained from a female donor of 60 years or more with stage III squamous cell lung carcinoma. This chain connects TRBV25-1 to TRBJ2-7, with D perhaps assigned TRBD1 or TRBD2 (6 bases each). Here the CDR3 reads CASTQGGQQSSYEQYF. Here the CDR3 DNA reads TGTGCCAGCACCCAGGGAGGACAGCAATCCTCCTACGAGCAGTACTTC.